One and the same sample provided the 28 T cell receptor beta chains below, sequenced in a study of T cells after yellow fever vaccination. Each CDR3 protein gets one entry after TCRdb re-called the 5' RACE reads with MiXCR. The sample lists about 330,000 distinct CDR3 sequences, 8.1% occurring once. The starting material was PBMCs, obtained approximately 40 days after the first yellow fever vaccination. The receptor set was obtained from a man younger than 35 who received the YFV17D yellow fever vaccine.

This clonotype was picked up many times. V gene TRBV12-3 or TRBV12-4 combines with J gene TRBJ1-1; D is unresolved. Trimming stripped 5 bases from V and 3 bases from J, with 13 bases between. The CDR3 runs to 14 residues. The CDR3 sequence is CASSRRAGDTEAFF. Here the CDR3 DNA reads TGTGCCAGCAGTCGCCGGGCCGGGGACACTGAAGCTTTCTTT.

This clonotype was observed a handful of times. This rearrangement joins TRBV4-2 to TRBJ2-7, with 7 bases lining up with TRBD2. The V gene end was trimmed by 7 bases and the J gene end by 1 base; junction bases not matched to a gene: 10. Germline CDR1 reads LGHNA; CDR2 reads YNFKEQ. The CDR3 is 15 residues long. The CDR3 loop is CASTSGGGGSYEQYF. The DNA for the CDR3 is TGTGCCAGCACCTCTGGGGGGGGTGGGTCCTACGAGCAGTACTTC.

The rearrangement joins TRBV11-2 to TRBJ2-1; TRBD2 is a possible D gene (5 bases). Germline lookup yields CDR1 SGHAT and CDR2 FQNNGV. The CDR3 totals 12 residues. V was pared by 4 bases and J by 6 bases, with 7 bases between. DNA for the CDR3: TGTGCCAGCAGCTCCGGACTCAATGAGCAGTTCTTC. Amino acid sequence: CASSSGLNEQFF.

This clonotype was detected only a few times. A junction end diverges from the germline sequence, so it may reflect a read error. The chain is built from TRBV7-7 and TRBJ2-5; perhaps TRBD2 as D (6 bases). This CDR3 is 13 amino acids long. In germline, CDR1 is SSHAT, CDR2 FNYEAQ (reference sequence). The CDR3 nucleotides are TGTGCTAGCAGCTTGAACGGGGGTGAGACCCAGTACTTC. It encodes CASSLNGGETQYF.

This clonotype was counted at least ten times. V is TRBV7-3 and J is TRBJ2-3; D might be TRBD1 (5 bases). Germline loops: CDR1 SGHTA, CDR2 FQGTGA. V was clipped by 5 bases and J by 4 bases, with 13 bases between them. The CDR3 spans 14 residues. CDR3 sequence: CASSRAGLPDTQYF. The CDR3 nucleotides read TGTGCCAGCAGCCGGGCAGGGCTCCCAGATACGCAGTATTTT.

The sample holds a few counts of this clonotype. This rearrangement joins TRBV7-3 to TRBJ2-2; 9 positions match TRBD1. Per the germline V gene, CDR1 is SGHTA and CDR2 is FQGTGA. This CDR3 comprises 16 residues. Trimming removed 1 base from V and 7 bases from J; junction bases left unmatched: 7. CDR3 amino acids: CASSLNSQGAGGELFF. The CDR3 bases are TGTGCCAGCAGCTTAAATTCACAGGGGGCTGGCGGGGAGCTGTTTTTT.

This clonotype occurred a few times. This chain uses TRBV9 with TRBJ2-3, with D possibly matching TRBD2 (6 bases). This CDR3 comprises 15 residues. Trimming took off 4 bases at V and 3 bases at J, with 15 bases between the two ends. Germline loops: CDR1 SGDLS, CDR2 YYNGEE. CDR3 amino acids: CASSPGLLQTDTQYF. The CDR3 nucleotides read TGTGCCAGCAGCCCGGGACTCCTGCAGACAGATACGCAGTATTTT.

V usage is TRBV5-4 and J usage is TRBJ2-1; D ambiguous. Germline V CDR1 and CDR2: SGHNT, YYREEE (reference sequence). The CDR3 sequence is 14 residues long. V was trimmed by 6 bases and J by 1 base, leaving 11 bases between them. The CDR3 coding sequence is TGTGCCAGCACCCCAGGAGTATCCTACAATGAGCAGTTCTTC. It encodes CASTPGVSYNEQFF.

This sequence joins TRBV7-6 and TRBJ2-7; possibly TRBD1 for D (6 bases). The CDR3 extends over 14 amino acids. Trimming took 5 bases from V and 5 from J, leaving 16 bases between them. Germline lookup yields CDR1 SGHVS and CDR2 FNYEAQ. CDR3 protein: CASSLDQGFNEQYF. The CDR3 DNA sequence: TGTGCCAGCAGCCTCGACCAGGGGTTCAACGAGCAGTACTTC. Looking up the rest from reference TRBV7-6 and TRBJ2-7 gives the full variable domain: GAGVSQSPRYKVTKRGQDVALRCDPISGHVSLYWYRQALGQGPEFLTYFNYEAQQDKSGLPNDRFSAERPEGSISTLTIQRTEQRDSAMYRCASSLDQGFNEQYFGPGTRLTVT.

The chain employs TRBV6-2 or TRBV6-3 and TRBJ1-6; D perhaps matches TRBD1 (5 bases). Germline V gives CDR1 MNHEY, CDR2 SVGEGT. The CDR3 sequence is 15 residues long. With 5 bases removed from V and 9 bases from J, the gap between germline ends came to 17 bases. The CDR3 loop reads CASSPWQGGGSPLHF. The CDR3 DNA follows: TGTGCCAGCAGTCCGTGGCAGGGTGGTGGTTCACCCCTCCACTTT.

V and J are TRBV5-1 and TRBJ1-5, with TRBD1 matching over 9 bases. Germline V lookup: CDR1 SGHRS, CDR2 YFSETQ. This CDR3 is built from 14 residues. Trimming cost V 5 bases and J 4 bases; bases outside gene matches: 4. In nucleotides, the CDR3 is TGCGCCAGCAGACCCGACAGGGGGAATCAGCCCCAGCATTTT. It encodes CASRPDRGNQPQHF.

This clonotype was recorded a few times. J is TRBJ1-1 and V is TRBV5-1, with 7 nucleotides matching TRBD1. The CDR3 is 13 amino acids. V lost 8 bases and J lost 1; bases outside the gene matches: 5. Germline V gives CDR1 SGHRS, CDR2 YFSETQ. The CDR3: CASLGTANTEAFF. The CDR3 DNA sequence: TGCGCCAGTCTTGGGACAGCGAACACTGAAGCTTTCTTT. The full variable domain, its missing parts supplied by reference TRBV5-1 and TRBJ1-1, is KAGVTQTPRYLIKTRGQQVTLSCSPISGHRSVSWYQQTPGQGLQFLFEYFSETQRNKGNFPGRFSGRQFSNSRSEMNVSTLELGDSALYLCASLGTANTEAFFGQGTRLTVV.

The chain links TRBV7-2 to TRBJ2-5; D remains ambiguous. CDR1 SGHTA and CDR2 FQGNSA come from the germline V gene. This CDR3 has 13 residues. The V end lost 5 bases, the J end lost 7 bases, and 14 bases lay between the germline ends. The CDR3 here is CASSADKFGTQYF. The CDR3 DNA follows: TGTGCCAGCAGCGCCGATAAATTCGGGACCCAGTACTTC.

V usage is TRBV18 and J usage is TRBJ2-7; 8 bases line up with TRBD2. Trimming removed 0 bases from V and 2 bases from J; junction bases left unmatched: 9. The germline CDR1 and CDR2 sequences are KGHSH and LQKENI. The CDR3 sequence is 17 residues long. CDR3 protein: CASSPPTDSGDTYEQYF. CDR3 bases: TGTGCCAGCTCACCACCGACGGATAGCGGGGACACCTACGAGCAGTACTTC.

The CDR3 sequence is CASSPPSQGNSPLHF. The CDR3 coding sequence is TGTGCCAGCAGCCCCCCCAGTCAGGGTAATTCACCCCTCCACTTT. V and J are TRBV7-9 and TRBJ1-6, with D tentatively TRBD1 (5 bases). Deletions cut 5 bases from V and 6 bases from J, with 14 bases between. Germline V CDR1 and CDR2: SEHNR, FQNEAQ (reference sequence). The CDR3 runs to 15 residues. Based on the CDR3 plus reference TRBV7-9 and TRBJ1-6, the full variable domain is DTGVSQNPRHKITKRGQNVTFRCDPISEHNRLYWYRQTLGQGPEFLTYFQNEAQLEKSRLLSDRFSAERPKGSFSTLEIQRTEQGDSAMYLCASSPPSQGNSPLHFGNGTRLTVT.

This clonotype was seen a few times. This chain links TRBV5-1 with TRBJ1-1; no definite D call. The CDR3 extends over 13 amino acids. V lost 0 bases and J 5 bases, leaving 8 bases between the germline ends. CDR1 and CDR2 (germline): SGHRS, YFSETQ. The CDR3 protein is CASSLVDVTEAFF. CDR3 DNA: TGCGCCAGCAGCTTGGTGGACGTAACTGAAGCTTTCTTT.

This chain links TRBV15 with TRBJ2-7; perhaps TRBD1 as D (6 bases). With 0 bases removed from V and 3 bases from J, the gap between germline ends came to 24 bases. Germline loops: CDR1 LNHNV, CDR2 YYDKDF (reference sequence). The CDR3 consists of 19 residues. The CDR3 loop reads CATSRDKITGPNLGYEQYF. CDR3 nucleotides: TGTGCCACCAGCAGAGATAAAATAACAGGGCCCAACCTCGGCTACGAGCAGTACTTC.

The V gene is TRBV4-1, the J gene TRBJ2-5, with 8 bases fitting TRBD2. Germline V lookup: CDR1 MGHRA, CDR2 YSYEKL. V lost 4 bases to trimming and J lost 5 bases; unmatched junction nucleotides: 6. This CDR3 has 14 amino acids. The CDR3: CASSPPRGGETQYF. As DNA, the CDR3 is TGCGCCAGCAGCCCGCCCCGCGGGGGGGAGACCCAGTACTTC.

This clonotype turned up a few times. This chain connects TRBV20-1 to TRBJ2-7, with no clear D. The CDR3 consists of 13 residues. Trimming removed 0 bases from V and 5 bases from J, with 11 bases in between. Germline V gene lookup returns CDR1 DFQATT and CDR2 SNEGSKA (reference sequence). CDR3 region: CSAREPRSDEQYF. The DNA of the CDR3 is TGCAGTGCTAGAGAACCCAGGTCCGACGAGCAGTACTTC.

The V gene is TRBV7-2, the J gene TRBJ2-7; D perhaps matches TRBD2 (6 bases). CDR1 and CDR2 (germline): SGHTA, FQGNSA. Trimming left V 5 bases short and J 0 bases short, with 11 bases between. The CDR3 runs to 14 residues. This CDR3 reads CASSPRRASYEQYF. The DNA for the CDR3 is TGTGCCAGCAGCCCCAGGAGGGCCTCCTACGAGCAGTACTTC.

V and J are TRBV4-3 and TRBJ2-3; possibly TRBD1 for D (5 bases). The germline V and J ends were trimmed by 2 bases and 4 bases, with 19 bases remaining between them. This CDR3 has 17 amino acids. Germline CDR1 reads LGHNA; CDR2 reads YSLEER. Here the CDR3 DNA reads TGCGCCAGCAGCCAACGTGTCCTCAGGGTGGTATCAGATACGCAGTATTTT. This sequence encodes CASSQRVLRVVSDTQYF.

The table lists this clonotype with many counts. The chain is built from TRBV5-1 and TRBJ1-6; D remains unclear. V was cut by 4 bases and J by 5 bases, with 16 bases left in between. Germline V lookup: CDR1 SGHRS, CDR2 YFSETQ. The CDR3 spans 16 residues. This CDR3 reads CASSPLGADNNSPLHF. The CDR3 region has the DNA TGCGCCAGCAGCCCCCTTGGAGCAGATAATAATTCACCCCTCCACTTT.

This clonotype has ten or more counts. The chain is built from TRBV20-1 and TRBJ2-1, with D uncertain. Germline values: CDR1 DFQATT, CDR2 SNEGSKA (reference sequence). The ends were cut back, 6 bases at V and 0 bases at J, with 12 bases in the middle. CDR3 length: 14 residues. The chain's CDR3 is CSAPDSVSYNEQFF. The CDR3 region has the DNA TGCAGTGCCCCCGACTCGGTCTCCTACAATGAGCAGTTCTTC.

This clonotype has only a few counts. The CDR3 DNA sequence: TGCGCCAGCAGCCAAGATCTTTGGACTAGCGGGGGGGCGCGCACAGATACGCAGTATTTT. Translated, it gives CASSQDLWTSGGARTDTQYF. The gene calls are TRBV4-3 and TRBJ2-3, with TRBD2 matching 15 bases. Germline lookup yields CDR1 LGHNA and CDR2 YSLEER. Trimming took 0 bases from V and 1 from J; bases not matched to a gene: 8. The CDR3 extends over 20 amino acids.

The chain uses TRBV20-1 and TRBJ1-1, with a weak D call TRBD1 (6 bases). The CDR3 loop spans 14 amino acids. CDR1 and CDR2 from the germline V gene are DFQATT and SNEGSKA (reference sequence). Trimming cost V 5 bases and J 5 bases, with 18 bases left between them. The CDR3 region is CSAPWGGSRTEAFF. The CDR3 coding sequence is TGCAGTGCTCCGTGGGGGGGCAGTCGAACTGAAGCTTTCTTT.

The chain has TRBV6-5 and TRBJ2-4; no clear D. V was trimmed by 0 bases and J by 6 bases, leaving 9 bases between them. The CDR3 runs to 14 residues. CDR1 is MNHEY, CDR2 SVGAGI, per germline. In nucleotides, the CDR3 is TGTGCCAGCAGTTACTCGATCCCGGGAAACATTCAGTACTTC. This encodes CASSYSIPGNIQYF.

This clonotype was picked up one time. The gene calls are TRBV19 and TRBJ2-7, with 7 bases aligning to TRBD1. This CDR3 region has 16 residues. In germline, CDR1 is LNHDA, CDR2 SQIVND (reference sequence). The ends lost 3 bases at V and 5 bases at J; junction bases unmatched: 13. CDR3 residues: CASSILSARGIDEQYF. DNA for the CDR3: TGTGCCAGTAGTATCCTCTCGGCCAGGGGGATCGACGAGCAGTACTTC.

The chain joins TRBV6-2 or TRBV6-3 to TRBJ2-5; 7 bases are shared with TRBD1. This CDR3 comprises 14 residues. The germline gives CDR1 MNHEY, CDR2 SVGEGT. The junction had 7 bases not matched to a gene; V was cut back by 6 bases and J by 3 bases. The CDR3 reads CASRTGRGEETQYF. In DNA, the CDR3 is TGTGCCAGCAGGACAGGGAGAGGGGAAGAGACCCAGTACTTC.